The next 10 T cell receptor beta chains were all read from a single sample in a study of regulatory T cells in long-lasting Graves disease (dated by TCRdb to the early 2020s). The label giving this sample's time point can be read as: newly diagnosed GD, antithyroid drugs for less than 3 months. For both TCR sequencing and RNA sequencing, RNA was extracted from PBMCs in TRIzol. Library generation was performed with multiplex PCR. TCRdb names Illumina HiSeq 4000 as the instrument used. TCR beta libraries were built with iRepertoire HTBI primers and Arm-PCR amplification of CDR3 regions. TCRdb passed the public sequencing reads through fastp at Q25 and MiXCR, retaining productive beta sequences. All rows with the same CDR3 protein become a single entry with the most common DNA and genes. This sample comprises approximately 310,000 distinct CDR3 sequences, 15% to 20% of them detected only once. The ten largest clones take up more than 35% of the sample.

This specimen consisted of peripheral blood mononuclear cells (PBMCs), obtained at new diagnosis, from a patient treated with antithyroid drugs. These receptors all stem from a female donor with Graves disease.

Ten or more counts support this clonotype. The chain is built from TRBV3-1 and TRBJ1-1; a weak D match, TRBD1 (6 bases). The ends were cut back, 4 bases at V and 10 bases at J, with 19 bases in the middle. This CDR3 has 14 residues. Germline loops: CDR1 LGHDT, CDR2 YNNKEL (reference sequence). CDR3 DNA sequence: TGTGCCAGCAGCCGCGGGGGCCCCCCTAGAAGAGCTTTCTTT. This encodes CASSRGGPPRRAFF. Using reference TRBV3-1 and TRBJ1-1 for the parts outside the CDR3, the full variable domain is DTAVSQTPKYLVTQMGNDKSIKCEQNLGHDTMYWYKQDSKKFLKIMFSYNNKELIINETVPNRFSPKSPDKAHLNLHINSLELGDSAVYFCASSRGGPPRRAFFGQGTRLTVV.

At least ten counts were recorded for this clonotype. The J gene is TRBJ1-2, the V gene TRBV28, with D perhaps matching TRBD1 (5 bases). V was clipped by 2 bases and J by 5 bases, with 12 bases between them. Germline CDR1 reads MDHEN; CDR2 reads SYDVKM. This CDR3 is built from 14 residues. CDR3 bases: TGTGCCAGCAGTTTAGGGGACTCAGGGTATGGCTACACCTTC. Translated: CASSLGDSGYGYTF.

In its sample, this clonotype was seen many times. The rearrangement uses TRBV5-1 and TRBJ2-7; 8 bases agree with TRBD1. The germline gives CDR1 SGHRS, CDR2 YFSETQ. This CDR3 has 14 amino acids. V shed 9 bases and J 2 bases; nucleotides not matched to a gene: 10. The CDR3 region is CANSLGQGPYEQYF. CDR3 nucleotide sequence: TGCGCCAACAGTCTCGGACAGGGCCCCTACGAGCAGTACTTC.

Ten or more counts support this clonotype. This chain joins TRBV24-1 and TRBJ2-1; 7 nucleotides agree with TRBD2. The CDR3 length is 15 residues. V lost 3 bases to trimming and J lost 6 bases; unmatched junction nucleotides: 7. The germline CDR1 and CDR2 sequences are KGHDR and SFDVKD. The CDR3 DNA reads as TGTGCCACCAGTGATGCTCTAGCGGCCCCCAATGAGCAGTTCTTC. Amino acid sequence: CATSDALAAPNEQFF.

This clonotype was seen at least ten times. The chain joins TRBV25-1 to TRBJ2-1; 9 bases match TRBD2. CDR3 size: 15 residues. Germline values: CDR1 MGHDK, CDR2 SYGVNS. Unmatched junction bases numbered 6, after V lost 3 bases and J lost 6 bases. CDR3 DNA sequence: TGTGCCAGCAGTGATACTCTAGCGGGACCCAATGAGCAGTTCTTC. It codes for CASSDTLAGPNEQFF.

The sample holds many counts of this clonotype. The gene calls are TRBV5-1 and TRBJ1-4; 7 bases fit TRBD1. Germline V lookup: CDR1 SGHRS, CDR2 YFSETQ. There are 14 residues in the CDR3. V lost 3 bases, J lost 4 bases, and 3 bases stayed unmatched. CDR3 in DNA: TGCGCCAGCAGCTCGGGACAGATTAATGAAAAACTGTTTTTT. It encodes CASSSGQINEKLFF.

This clonotype was detected many times. The chain joins TRBV20-1 to TRBJ2-1; 9 bases align to TRBD2. Per germline, CDR1 DFQATT and CDR2 SNEGSKA (reference sequence). Trimming removed 3 bases from V and 6 bases from J; junction bases left unmatched: 6. This CDR3 contains 14 residues. The CDR3 reads CSASEAGGFNEQFF. CDR3 coding DNA: TGCAGTGCTAGCGAGGCGGGAGGGTTCAATGAGCAGTTCTTC.

This clonotype was observed many times. The chain links TRBV28 to TRBJ2-2; D is unresolved. There are 15 residues in the CDR3. Deletions cut 2 bases from V and 5 bases from J, with 12 bases between. CDR1 is MDHEN and CDR2 is SYDVKM in the germline V gene. The DNA of the CDR3 is TGTGCCAGCAGTTTAGGGCCGGTGGGGACCGGGGAGCTGTTTTTT. This gives the protein CASSLGPVGTGELFF.

This clonotype was counted at least ten times. V and J are TRBV9 and TRBJ2-1; 9 nucleotides agree with TRBD2. Per germline, CDR1 SGDLS and CDR2 YYNGEE. There are 16 residues in the CDR3. Trimming took 3 bases from V and 8 from J; bases not matched to a gene: 12. CDR3 sequence (DNA): TGTGCCAGCAGCGCCGGCGGGGGGGGAGAACGACATGAGCAGTTCTTC. It encodes CASSAGGGGERHEQFF.

This clonotype was counted ten times or more. This chain connects TRBV14 to TRBJ2-5; tentative D call: TRBD2 (7 bases). This CDR3 has 17 residues. The germline V gene encodes CDR1 SGHDN and CDR2 FVKESK. Trimming removed 0 bases from V and 5 bases from J, with 19 bases in between. The CDR3 region has the DNA TGTGCCAGCAGCCAAGATCGGGGGCGGGAGAAATGGGAGACCCAGTACTTC. It is translated as CASSQDRGREKWETQYF.